This TCR beta chain was profiled in a study of T cell changes during pregnancy in multiple sclerosis. The V gene lost 1 base and the J gene lost 3 bases, with 13 bases spanning the gap. The CDR3 covers 15 residues. From germline, CDR1 is SGHAT and CDR2 FQNNGV. Some clones are missing from TCRdb's copy, which holds only in-frame ones; the method was immunoSEQ multiplex PCR. The repertoire has approximately 84,000 clones, about 94% of them found once; the top ten carry more than 2%. This TCR derives from a female donor with multiple sclerosis, enrolled in a pregnancy study. The source material was peripheral blood, sampled in the third trimester of pregnancy. V usage is TRBV11-2 and J usage is TRBJ2-7, with D possibly matching TRBD2 (7 bases). For the CDR3, the DNA is TGTGCCAGCAGCTTAGCCCGGGGAGGGGGCTACGAGCAGTACTTC. It specifies CASSLARGGGYEQYF.